This T cell receptor (beta chain) was recovered during a study of cytomegalovirus exposure and HLA in healthy donors. Findings and limits, study-wide: In a later analysis, parvovirus B19, influenza, CMV and Epstein-Barr virus appeared linked to several top co-occurrence clusters. Whilst most TCR sequences proved rare, a subset of public TCRs occurred across many donors. The number of N-insertions in an Asian-associated ancestry cluster was reportedly below the approximately 680-donor mean in a later analysis.

60 Vbeta and 13 Jbeta primers were used in PCR. Data came from immunoSEQ multiplex PCR; TCRdb stores just in-frame clones and leaves some out. The table lists roughly 180,000 clones, just under 80% of them singletons. Details on this clone: What it recognizes is unknown.

Germline V lookup: CDR1 SGHRS, CDR2 YFSETQ. V lost 2 bases and J lost 2; bases outside the gene matches: 7. The CDR3 has 15 amino acids. The sample comprised PBMCs. The genes are TRBV5-1 and TRBJ2-7; the match to TRBD2 covers 7 bases. The sequence came from a female donor in good health and CMV-seronegative. DNA of the CDR3: TGCGCCAGCAGCTTCTCAACAGCGGGAACCTACGAGCAGTACTTC. This codes for CASSFSTAGTYEQYF.